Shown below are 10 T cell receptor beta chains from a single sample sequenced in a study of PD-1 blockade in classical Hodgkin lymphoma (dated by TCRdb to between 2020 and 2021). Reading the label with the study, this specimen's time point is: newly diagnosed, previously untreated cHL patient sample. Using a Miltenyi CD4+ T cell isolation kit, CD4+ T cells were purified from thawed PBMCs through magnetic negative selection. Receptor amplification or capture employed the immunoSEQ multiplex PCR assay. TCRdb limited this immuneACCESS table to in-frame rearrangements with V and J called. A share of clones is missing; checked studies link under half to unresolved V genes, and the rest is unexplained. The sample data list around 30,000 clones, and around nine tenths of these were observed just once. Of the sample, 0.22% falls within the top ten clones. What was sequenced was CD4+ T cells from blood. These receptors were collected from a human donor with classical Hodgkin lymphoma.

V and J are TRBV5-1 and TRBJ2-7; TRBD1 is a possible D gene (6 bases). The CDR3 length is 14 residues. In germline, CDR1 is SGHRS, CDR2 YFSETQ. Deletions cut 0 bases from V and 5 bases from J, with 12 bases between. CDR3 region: CASSLAAGENEQYF. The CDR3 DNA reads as TGCGCCAGCAGCTTGGCAGCAGGGGAGAACGAGCAGTACTTC.

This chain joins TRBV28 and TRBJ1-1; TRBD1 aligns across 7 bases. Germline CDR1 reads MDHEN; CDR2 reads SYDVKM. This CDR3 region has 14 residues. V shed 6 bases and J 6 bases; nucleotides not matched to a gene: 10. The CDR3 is CASRGPTGIPEAFF. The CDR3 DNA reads TGTGCCAGCAGGGGCCCGACAGGGATACCTGAAGCTTTCTTT.

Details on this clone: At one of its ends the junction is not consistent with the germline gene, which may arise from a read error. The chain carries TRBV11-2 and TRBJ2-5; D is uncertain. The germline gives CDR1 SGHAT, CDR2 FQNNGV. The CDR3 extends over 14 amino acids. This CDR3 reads CASSLGPPQGTQYF. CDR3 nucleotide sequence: TGTGCCAGCAGCTTAGGACCCCCTCAAGGGACCCAGTACTTC.

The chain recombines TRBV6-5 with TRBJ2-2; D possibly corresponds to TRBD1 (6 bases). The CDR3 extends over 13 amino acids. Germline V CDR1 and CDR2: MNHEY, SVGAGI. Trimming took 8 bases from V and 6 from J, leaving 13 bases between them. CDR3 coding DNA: TGTGCCAGCTCGTCAGGGGTCGCCGGGGAGCTGTTTTTT. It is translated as CASSSGVAGELFF.

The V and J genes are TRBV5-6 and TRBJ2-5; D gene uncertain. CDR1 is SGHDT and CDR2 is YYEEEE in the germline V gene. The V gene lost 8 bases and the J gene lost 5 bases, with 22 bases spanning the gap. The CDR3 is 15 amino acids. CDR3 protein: CASTVGRQPQETQYF. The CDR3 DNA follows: TGTGCCAGTACCGTGGGCCGCCAACCTCAGGAGACCCAGTACTTC.

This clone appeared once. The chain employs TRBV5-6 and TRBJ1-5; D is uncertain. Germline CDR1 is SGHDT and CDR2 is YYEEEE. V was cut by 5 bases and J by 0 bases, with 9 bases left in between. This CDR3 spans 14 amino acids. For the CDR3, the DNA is TGTGCCAGCAGTGGGCAACATAGCAATCAGCCCCAGCATTTT. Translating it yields CASSGQHSNQPQHF.

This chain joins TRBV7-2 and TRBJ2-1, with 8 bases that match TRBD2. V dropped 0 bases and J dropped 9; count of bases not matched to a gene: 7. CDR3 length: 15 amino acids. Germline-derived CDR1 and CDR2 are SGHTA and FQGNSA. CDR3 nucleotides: TGTGCCAGCAGCTTAGCTCCGGGAGGGCCCAGTGAGCAGTTCTTC. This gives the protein CASSLAPGGPSEQFF.

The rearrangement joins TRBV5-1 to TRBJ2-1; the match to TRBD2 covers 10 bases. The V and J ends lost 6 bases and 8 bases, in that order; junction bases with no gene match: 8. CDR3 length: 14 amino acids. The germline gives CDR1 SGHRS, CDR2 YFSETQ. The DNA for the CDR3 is TGCGCCAGCAAAGAGCGGGGGGGCCTCGATGAGCAGTTCTTC. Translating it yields CASKERGGLDEQFF.

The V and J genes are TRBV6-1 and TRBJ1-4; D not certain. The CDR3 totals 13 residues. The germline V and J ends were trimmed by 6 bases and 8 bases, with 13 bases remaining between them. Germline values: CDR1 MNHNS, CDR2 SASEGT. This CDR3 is CASSVAGREKLFF. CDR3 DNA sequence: TGTGCCAGCAGCGTCGCGGGGAGGGAAAAACTGTTTTTT.

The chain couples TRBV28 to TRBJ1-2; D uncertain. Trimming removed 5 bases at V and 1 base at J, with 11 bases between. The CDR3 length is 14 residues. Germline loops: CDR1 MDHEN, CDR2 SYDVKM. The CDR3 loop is CASSVPGHNYGYTF. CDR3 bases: TGTGCCAGCAGTGTTCCGGGTCATAACTATGGCTACACCTTC.